These 25 T cell receptor beta chains were sequenced from one sample in a study of a mutant IDH1 vaccine in newly diagnosed glioma. Time point defined: week 11, during vaccination. Every vaccination contained 300 ug of the mutant IDH1 20-mer peptide and was paired with topical imiquimod. Method: immunoSEQ multiplex PCR; TCRdb's copy keeps in-frame clones and lacks some. The sample yields fewer than 70,000 clones, approximately 84% seen once. No cognate antigen is known for these TCRs. The material sequenced was PBMCs, taken from a glioma patient whose treatment included an IDH1 peptide vaccine. The receptors derive from a man aged 30 to 39 with glioma.

The rearrangement links TRBV27 to TRBJ1-5, with D possibly TRBD1 on 5 matching bases. The CDR3 spans 15 residues. V was pared by 3 bases and J by 5 bases, with 14 bases between. CDR1 MNHEY and CDR2 SMNVEV come from the germline V gene (reference sequence). In DNA form, the CDR3 reads TGTGCCAGCAGTTTTGGGGGTAGGTTCGATCAGCCCCAGCATTTT. Protein product: CASSFGGRFDQPQHF.

The genes are TRBV7-2 and TRBJ1-4, with 7 bases fitting TRBD1. J was trimmed by 12 bases and V by 4 bases; bases with no gene match: 5. The CDR3 consists of 12 residues. CDR1 and CDR2 from the germline V gene are SGHTA and FQGNSA. In DNA form, the CDR3 reads TGTGCCAGCAGCTCCTTCCAGGGGGAACTGTTTTTT. Translation gives CASSSFQGELFF.

V and J are TRBV19 and TRBJ1-1, with TRBD1 matching 8 bases. CDR3 size: 18 residues. V lost 6 bases, J lost 3 bases, and 18 bases stayed unmatched. Germline values: CDR1 LNHDA, CDR2 SQIVND (reference sequence). CDR3 in amino acids: CASRVNLGTGVFYTEAFF. The CDR3 bases are TGTGCCAGTAGGGTCAACCTGGGGACAGGAGTGTTTTACACTGAAGCTTTCTTT.

The rearrangement joins TRBV5-4 to TRBJ2-5; the D is unclear. CDR1 is SGHNT, CDR2 YYREEE, per germline (reference sequence). CDR3 length equals 14 residues. The ends were cut back, 5 bases at V and 3 bases at J, with 14 bases in the middle. This CDR3 is CASSLWAVEETQYF. The CDR3 coding sequence is TGTGCCAGCAGTCTCTGGGCCGTGGAAGAGACCCAGTACTTC. Filled out from reference TRBV5-4 and TRBJ2-5, the complete variable domain reads ETGVTQSPTHLIKTRGQQVTLRCSSQSGHNTVSWYQQALGQGPQFIFQYYREEENGRGNFPPRFSGLQFPNYSSELNVNALELDDSALYLCASSLWAVEETQYFGPGTRLLVL.

The chain's CDR3 is CASSPTGHGNYGYTF. The CDR3 bases are TGTGCCAGCAGCCCGACAGGTCATGGGAACTATGGCTACACCTTC. The chain combines TRBV7-8 with TRBJ1-2, with D perhaps TRBD1 (6 bases). The CDR3 runs 15 residues. V lost 5 bases to trimming and J lost 2 bases, with 15 bases between them. Germline loops: CDR1 SGHVS, CDR2 FQNEAQ.

CDR3 DNA: TGTGCCAGCAGTGCCCGCTACGAGCAGTACTTC. Protein sequence: CASSARYEQYF. The rearrangement joins TRBV28 to TRBJ2-7; D unclear. The CDR3 has 11 residues. In germline, CDR1 is MDHEN, CDR2 SYDVKM. V lost 5 bases and J lost 3, with 5 bases in between.

The chain uses TRBV30 and TRBJ2-1; D unresolved. Trimming took off 1 base at V and 4 bases at J, with 11 bases between the two ends. This CDR3 spans 14 amino acids. The germline V gene encodes CDR1 GTSNPN and CDR2 SVGIG (reference sequence). CDR3 protein: CAWSDKKGYNEQFF. The CDR3 DNA follows: TGTGCCTGGAGTGATAAAAAGGGTTACAATGAGCAGTTCTTC.

The chain employs TRBV6-5 and TRBJ1-4, with TRBD1 matching 7 bases. The germline V gene encodes CDR1 MNHEY and CDR2 SVGAGI. Trimming at V came to 0 bases and at J to 7 bases, leaving 5 bases not matched to a gene. The CDR3 runs 15 residues. The DNA of the CDR3 is TGTGCCAGCAGTTACTCGGCCAGGGGGACTGAAAAACTGTTTTTT. This gives the protein CASSYSARGTEKLFF.

The CDR3 is CATSRDLGDGELFF. The CDR3, as DNA: TGTGCCACCAGCAGAGATCTCGGCGACGGGGAGCTGTTTTTT. The chain is built from TRBV15 and TRBJ2-2; D unclear. Between the trimmed V and J ends, which lost 0 bases and 7 bases, there was a span of 9 bases. Germline CDR1 and CDR2: LNHNV and YYDKDF (reference sequence). The CDR3 has 14 amino acids.

The rearrangement uses TRBV27 and TRBJ2-3; the match to TRBD1 covers 8 bases. This CDR3 spans 18 amino acids. V gave up 0 bases and J gave up 1 base; unmatched junction bases: 9. The V gene's germline CDR1 is MNHEY and CDR2 SMNVEV (reference sequence). The CDR3 sequence: CASSLSRDRPTGTDTQYF. The CDR3 nucleotides read TGTGCCAGCAGTTTATCCCGGGACAGGCCCACGGGCACAGATACGCAGTATTTT.

The genes are TRBV5-1 and TRBJ2-6; TRBD1 aligns across 7 bases. The CDR3 length is 17 residues. CDR1 and CDR2 (germline): SGHRS, YFSETQ. The J segment lost 0 bases and the V segment lost 4 bases, leaving 7 bases of the junction unmatched. DNA for the CDR3: TGCGCCAGCAGCGGACAGGCTATCGTCTCTGGGGCCAACGTCCTGACTTTC. It translates to CASSGQAIVSGANVLTF.

The genes are TRBV11-1 and TRBJ1-2, with no clear D. The germline V gene has CDR1 SGHAT and CDR2 FQDESV (reference sequence). This CDR3 is 14 amino acids long. Between the trimmed V and J ends, which lost 2 bases and 3 bases, there was a span of 10 bases. In DNA, the CDR3 is TGTGCCAGCAGCTTATCGTATACCTACTATGGCTACACCTTC. This gives the protein CASSLSYTYYGYTF.

The CDR3 here is CASSFKGLSISAQFF. The CDR3 DNA reads as TGTGCCAGCAGTTTCAAAGGACTATCTATTTCAGCGCAGTTCTTC. This sequence joins TRBV6-5 and TRBJ2-1, with D maybe TRBD2 (6 bases). Germline V gene sequence: CDR1 MNHEY, CDR2 SVGAGI. Trimming left V 4 bases short and J 12 bases short, with 22 bases between. The CDR3 totals 15 residues.

The chain joins TRBV28 to TRBJ2-7, with a tentative D call TRBD1 (6 bases). Trimming left V 3 bases short and J 0 bases short, with 12 bases between. Per the germline V gene, CDR1 is MDHEN and CDR2 is SYDVKM. The CDR3 runs 15 residues. CDR3 in DNA: TGTGCCAGCAGTTTGGGACACCCAAGCTCCTACGAGCAGTACTTC. Translation gives CASSLGHPSSYEQYF.

The rearrangement links TRBV2 to TRBJ1-1; D gene uncertain. The germline V gene has CDR1 SNHLY and CDR2 FYNNEI. The CDR3 totals 13 residues. The germline V and J ends were trimmed by 2 bases and 1 base, with 5 bases remaining between them. CDR3 in DNA: TGTGCCAGCAGTGAAACCTGGAACACTGAAGCTTTCTTT. As protein: CASSETWNTEAFF.

The chain is built from TRBV5-5 and TRBJ2-7; D ambiguous. Trimming took off 3 bases at V and 12 bases at J, with 16 bases between the two ends. The CDR3 is made up of 12 amino acids. Germline V gene data show CDR1 as SGHKS and CDR2 as YYEKEE (reference sequence). The CDR3 reads CASSSAVGLGYF. DNA for the CDR3: TGTGCCAGCAGCTCTGCTGTGGGTTTGGGGTACTTC.

The chain combines TRBV19 with TRBJ2-1, with 10 bases matching TRBD2. V was pared by 6 bases and J by 4 bases, with 9 bases of the junction left unmatched. The germline V gene encodes CDR1 LNHDA and CDR2 SQIVND (reference sequence). This CDR3 comprises 16 residues. The CDR3 spells CASSPTLAGVYNEQFF. DNA for the CDR3: TGTGCCAGTAGCCCCACCCTAGCGGGAGTTTACAATGAGCAGTTCTTC.

This clone was seen a single time. CDR3 in DNA: TGCAGCGTTAGGACAGGGGGCTCGGAAAATCAGCCCCAGCATTTT. Amino acid sequence: CSVRTGGSENQPQHF. The chain links TRBV29-1 to TRBJ1-5; 11 nucleotides agree with TRBD1. Trimming at V came to 5 bases and at J to 4 bases, leaving 7 bases not matched to a gene. From germline, CDR1 is SQVTM and CDR2 ANQGSEA. CDR3 length: 15 residues. Together with reference TRBV29-1 and TRBJ1-5, the CDR3 gives the full variable domain: SAVISQKPSRDICQRGTSLTIQCQVDSQVTMMFWYRQQPGQSLTLIATANQGSEATYESGFVIDKFPISRPNLTFSTLTVSNMSPEDSSIYLCSVRTGGSENQPQHFGDGTRLSIL.

The chain employs TRBV9 and TRBJ1-1; a weak D match, TRBD1 (5 bases). The CDR3 loop spans 13 amino acids. The germline gives CDR1 SGDLS, CDR2 YYNGEE. V was shortened by 2 bases and J by 8 bases, with 13 bases between the two germline ends. CDR3 region: CASSVATGSEAFF. The CDR3 DNA reads TGTGCCAGCAGCGTCGCAACAGGTTCAGAAGCTTTCTTT.

This chain joins TRBV10-1 and TRBJ1-1; D is unclear. Germline assignment: CDR1 WNHNN and CDR2 SYGVQD (reference sequence). The V and J ends lost 3 bases and 5 bases respectively, with 16 bases between them. The CDR3 has 15 amino acids. The CDR3 loop reads CASSDSLLMGTEAFF. CDR3 nucleotides: TGCGCCAGCAGTGACTCTCTTCTCATGGGGACTGAAGCTTTCTTT.

This clone was found once. The chain links TRBV4-3 to TRBJ2-7; 10 nucleotides align to TRBD2. This CDR3 has 16 residues. V lost 0 bases to trimming and J lost 2 bases; unmatched junction nucleotides: 4. Germline assignment: CDR1 LGHNA and CDR2 YSLEER. The CDR3 nucleotides read TGCGCCAGCAGCCAAGAGTATAGCGGGGGGCCCTACGAGCAGTACTTC. Residues: CASSQEYSGGPYEQYF.

The rearrangement joins TRBV5-1 to TRBJ1-1; a weak D match, TRBD1 (6 bases). Trimming removed 0 bases at V and 4 bases at J, with 10 bases between. The CDR3 is 14 residues long. Germline lookup yields CDR1 SGHRS and CDR2 YFSETQ. CDR3 sequence: CASSLDQGSTEAFF. Here the CDR3 DNA reads TGCGCCAGCAGCTTGGACCAGGGGTCCACTGAAGCTTTCTTT.

The chain links TRBV28 to TRBJ1-2; D not certain. In germline, CDR1 is MDHEN, CDR2 SYDVKM. This CDR3 has 13 amino acids. V was clipped by 3 bases and J by 8 bases, with 13 bases between them. CDR3 DNA: TGTGCCAGCAGTTTTATGGGCCCACGGGGCTACACCTTC. Protein sequence: CASSFMGPRGYTF.

V usage is TRBV5-1 and J usage is TRBJ2-1, with a weak D call TRBD2 (7 bases). Trimming removed 9 bases at V and 14 bases at J, with 21 bases between. This CDR3 has 12 amino acids. CDR1 is SGHRS and CDR2 is YFSETQ in the germline V gene. This CDR3 is CATRGAGTREFF. CDR3 coding DNA: TGCGCCACCCGGGGGGCCGGGACCCGTGAGTTCTTC.

The rearrangement links TRBV30 to TRBJ2-2; D is undetermined. This CDR3 has 13 residues. CDR1 is GTSNPN, CDR2 SVGIG, per germline (reference sequence). The germline V and J ends were trimmed by 5 bases and 0 bases, with 7 bases remaining between them. CDR3 in amino acids: CAWDSANTGELFF. The CDR3, as DNA: TGTGCCTGGGATTCCGCGAACACCGGGGAGCTGTTTTTT. Full variable domain (rest looked up from reference TRBV30 and TRBJ2-2): SQTIHQWPATLVQPVGSPLSLECTVEGTSNPNLYWYRQAAGRGLQLLFYSVGIGQISSEVPQNLSASRPQDRQFILSSKKLLLSDSGFYLCAWDSANTGELFFGEGSRLTVL.